This entry features one TCR beta chain sequence. Its antigen is unknown. The repertoire was sequenced with immunoSEQ multiplex PCR; TCRdb's copy has only in-frame clones and lacks some. The sample holds around 300,000 clones, around 85% seen once. These data are taken from a study of cytomegalovirus exposure and HLA in healthy donors. Points from the study as a whole: Associated with cytomegalovirus, according to the listing, were about 160 TCR beta chains.

This sequence was found in a woman younger than 35 in good health and CMV-seronegative. Material: PBMCs.

The CDR3 coding sequence is TGTGCCAGCAGCACGTGGACTAGCGCCGGGGAGCAGTACTTC. This gives the protein CASSTWTSAGEQYF. V and J are TRBV7-2 and TRBJ2-7; 9 nucleotides align to TRBD2. The ends lost 5 bases at V and 7 bases at J; junction bases unmatched: 9. CDR1 is SGHTA, CDR2 FQGNSA, per germline. The CDR3 covers 14 residues.